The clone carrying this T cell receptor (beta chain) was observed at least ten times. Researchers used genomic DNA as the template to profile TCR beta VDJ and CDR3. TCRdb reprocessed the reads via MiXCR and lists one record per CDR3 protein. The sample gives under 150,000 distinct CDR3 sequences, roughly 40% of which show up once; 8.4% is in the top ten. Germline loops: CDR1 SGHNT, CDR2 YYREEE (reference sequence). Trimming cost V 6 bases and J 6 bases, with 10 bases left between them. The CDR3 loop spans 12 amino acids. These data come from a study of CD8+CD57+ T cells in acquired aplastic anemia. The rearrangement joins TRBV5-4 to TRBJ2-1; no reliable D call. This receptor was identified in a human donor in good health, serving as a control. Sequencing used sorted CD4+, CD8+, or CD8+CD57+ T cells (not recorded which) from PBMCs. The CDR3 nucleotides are TGTGCCAGCACCACGTCCAGCAATGAGCAGTTCTTC. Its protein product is CASTTSSNEQFF.